The sequence of this TCR beta chain was determined in a study of cytomegalovirus exposure and HLA in healthy donors. Study observations and caveats: The study labeled about 160 TCR beta chains cytomegalovirus-associated.

It was the roughly 110-subject validation cohort, separate from the approximately 690-subject first cohort, to which the donors belonged. CDR1 is LGHNA, CDR2 YSLEER, per germline. The CDR3 totals 13 residues. Trimming stripped 0 bases from V and 6 bases from J, with 6 bases between. Repertoires were generated with immunoSEQ multiplex PCR, while TCRdb's copy carries only in-frame clones and drops some. The repertoire holds 55,000 to 65,000 clones, with 90% to 97% as singletons. Turning to this clone: Its antigen is currently unknown.

This sequence was found in a man aged 18 to 35 in good health and CMV-seronegative. Sequencing was carried out using PBMCs. The rearrangement uses TRBV4-3 and TRBJ1-5; D not certain. CDR3 sequence (DNA): TGCGCCAGCAGCCAAGACTGGGCTCAGCCCCAGCATTTT. As protein: CASSQDWAQPQHF.